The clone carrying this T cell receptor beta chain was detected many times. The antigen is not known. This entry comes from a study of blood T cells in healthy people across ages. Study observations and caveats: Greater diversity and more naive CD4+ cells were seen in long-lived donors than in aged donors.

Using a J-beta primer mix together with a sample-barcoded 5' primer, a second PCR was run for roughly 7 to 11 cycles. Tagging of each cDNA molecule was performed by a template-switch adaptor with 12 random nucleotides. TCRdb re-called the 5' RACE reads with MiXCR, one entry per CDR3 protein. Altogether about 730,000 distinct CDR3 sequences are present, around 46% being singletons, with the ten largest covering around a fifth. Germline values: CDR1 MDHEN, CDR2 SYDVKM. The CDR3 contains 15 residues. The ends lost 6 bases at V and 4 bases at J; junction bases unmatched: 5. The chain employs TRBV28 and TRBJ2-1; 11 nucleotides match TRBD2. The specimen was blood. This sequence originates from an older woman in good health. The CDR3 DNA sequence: TGTGCCAGCAGAGCAGGACTAGCGGGTTACAATGAGCAGTTCTTC. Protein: CASRAGLAGYNEQFF.